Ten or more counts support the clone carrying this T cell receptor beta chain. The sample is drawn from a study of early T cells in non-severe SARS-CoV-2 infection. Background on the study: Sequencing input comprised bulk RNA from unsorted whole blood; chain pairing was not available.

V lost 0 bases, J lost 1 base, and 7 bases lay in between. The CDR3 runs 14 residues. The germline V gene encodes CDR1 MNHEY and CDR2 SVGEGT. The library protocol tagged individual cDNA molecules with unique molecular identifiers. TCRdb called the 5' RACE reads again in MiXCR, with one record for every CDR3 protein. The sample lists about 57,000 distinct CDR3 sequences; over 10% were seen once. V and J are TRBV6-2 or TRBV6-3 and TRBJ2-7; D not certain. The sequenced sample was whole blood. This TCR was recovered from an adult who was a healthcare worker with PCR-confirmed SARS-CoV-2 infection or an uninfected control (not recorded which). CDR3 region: CASSYSTESYEQYF. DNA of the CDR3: TGTGCCAGCAGTTACTCAACTGAGTCCTACGAGCAGTACTTC.